This TCR beta chain appears in the sequencing data of a study of PD-1 blockade in classical Hodgkin lymphoma. Overall study findings and caveats: Patients excluded were those beginning nivolumab under 1 year after ASCT. Complete responders entered with baseline diversity on par with newly diagnosed patients, the results showed. Compared with baseline, CD4+ but not CD8+ TCR diversity had risen significantly by C4D1. Newly diagnosed patients were reported to exhibit reduced baseline TCR diversity relative to healthy donors.

The germline V gene encodes CDR1 SSHAT and CDR2 FNYEAQ (reference sequence). The CDR3 totals 15 residues. With no exception, relapse followed autologous stem cell transplantation in all patients, and brentuximab vedotin exposure varied. Details on this clone: Its target is not known. One junction end does not reproduce the germline sequence, and a read error may be involved.

TCRdb keeps only in-frame clones here, not all; method: immunoSEQ multiplex PCR. Of fewer than 65,000 clones in the sample, more than 80% were seen once. This clonotype was sampled from a human donor with classical Hodgkin lymphoma. The sequences come from peripheral blood mononuclear cells (PBMCs), collected at baseline. This chain joins TRBV7-7 and TRBJ2-5; TRBD2 agrees at 11 bases. CDR3 sequence reads: CASSLAGGLQETQYF. The CDR3 coding sequence is TGTGCTAGCAGCTTAGCGGGGGGGCTTCAAGAGACCCAGTACTTC.